This entry lists 10 T cell receptor beta chains sequenced from one sample in a study of high-grade serous ovarian cancer treatment subgroups. TCRdb keeps only in-frame clones here, not all; method: immunoSEQ multiplex PCR. The data hold over 9,000 clones, with roughly 87% observed a single time. Tumor samples were obtained before definitive surgery or chemotherapy. Sequenced material: tumor tissue. All receptors derive from a human donor with high-grade serous ovarian cancer.

This chain joins TRBV4-1 and TRBJ2-7, with a possible D match to TRBD2 (5 bases). Germline V gene sequence: CDR1 MGHRA, CDR2 YSYEKL. The germline V and J ends were trimmed by 1 base and 4 bases, with 11 bases remaining between them. The CDR3 runs to 14 residues. CDR3 sequence: CASSQGGSQYEQYF. CDR3 in DNA: TGCGCCAGCAGCCAAGGAGGGTCCCAATACGAGCAGTACTTC.

The genes are TRBV2 and TRBJ2-4; TRBD2 agrees at 7 bases. This CDR3 has 16 amino acids. Germline V CDR1 and CDR2: SNHLY, FYNNEI. With 2 bases clipped from V and 5 bases from J, the junction kept 9 bases outside the gene matches. The CDR3 loop reads CASSELQWEGQNIQYF. The CDR3 bases are TGTGCCAGCAGTGAATTGCAGTGGGAGGGGCAAAACATTCAGTACTTC.

Concerning this clone itself: One end of the junction is discordant with germline, which a read error may explain. The chain uses TRBV30 and TRBJ2-7, with TRBD2 matching over 14 bases. Germline V gene sequence: CDR1 GTSNPN, CDR2 SVGIG (reference sequence). The CDR3 runs 11 residues. The CDR3 sequence: CAWSQGLAGAF. The CDR3 nucleotides read TGTGCCTGGAGTCAGGGACTAGCGGGGGCCTTC. The variable domain in full, with the rest retrieved from reference TRBV30 and TRBJ2-7, is SQTIHQWPATLVQPVGSPLSLECTVEGTSNPNLYWYRQAAGRGLQLLFYSVGIGQISSEVPQNLSASRPQDRQFILSSKKLLLSDSGFYLCAWSQGLAGAFGPGTRLTVT.

This clone was seen a few times. This chain joins TRBV5-4 and TRBJ2-4, with D tentatively TRBD2 (6 bases). The ends were cut back, 2 bases at V and 7 bases at J, with 10 bases in the middle. The CDR3 runs to 13 residues. Germline CDR1 is SGHNT and CDR2 is YYREEE (reference sequence). CDR3 sequence: CASSFGGVNIQYF. The CDR3 bases are TGTGCCAGCAGCTTCGGGGGAGTTAACATTCAGTACTTC.

V and J are TRBV7-3 and TRBJ2-1, with D unresolved. V dropped 0 bases and J dropped 5 bases, with 11 bases sitting between them. The germline gives CDR1 SGHTA, CDR2 FQGTGA. This CDR3 has 15 amino acids. The CDR3 protein is CASSLTSGGHNEQFF. CDR3 nucleotide sequence: TGTGCCAGCAGCTTAACGTCGGGTGGCCACAATGAGCAGTTCTTC.

The rearrangement joins TRBV28 to TRBJ1-5; 10 nucleotides agree with TRBD1. The CDR3 spans 17 residues. V was pared by 5 bases and J by 11 bases, with 18 bases of the junction left unmatched. CDR1 is MDHEN and CDR2 is SYDVKM in the germline V gene. The CDR3 spells CASSIPTGTGDNSAQHF. The CDR3 nucleotides read TGTGCCAGCAGTATACCAACCGGGACAGGGGACAATTCGGCCCAGCATTTT. Drawing the rest from reference TRBV28 and TRBJ1-5, the complete variable domain is DVKVTQSSRYLVKRTGEKVFLECVQDMDHENMFWYRQDPGLGLRLIYFSYDVKMKEKGDIPEGYSVSREKKERFSLILESASTNQTSMYLCASSIPTGTGDNSAQHFGDGTRLSIL.

V is TRBV4-1 and J is TRBJ2-6; 9 nucleotides agree with TRBD1. V was clipped by 6 bases and J by 0 bases; unmatched bases: 9. Germline CDR1 reads MGHRA; CDR2 reads YSYEKL. The CDR3 is 18 residues long. The CDR3 loop is CASRRRPGQGSGANVLTF. The CDR3 bases are TGCGCCAGCAGGCGGCGCCCGGGACAGGGCTCTGGGGCCAACGTCCTGACTTTC.

This clone was seen just once. CDR3 sequence reads: CASRSLFLTSTDTQYF. The CDR3 region has the DNA TGTGCCAGCAGGTCACTGTTTCTTACTAGCACAGATACGCAGTATTTT. The V and J genes are TRBV28 and TRBJ2-3; D remains unclear. V lost 6 bases and J 0 bases, leaving 16 bases between the germline ends. Germline lookup yields CDR1 MDHEN and CDR2 SYDVKM. CDR3 length equals 16 residues.

The chain carries TRBV27 and TRBJ2-5, with no clear D. The germline V gene has CDR1 MNHEY and CDR2 SMNVEV (reference sequence). The length of the CDR3 is 14 residues. Trimming cost V 0 bases and J 2 bases, with 7 bases left between them. The CDR3 DNA follows: TGTGCCAGCAGTTTATCCCTCTTACAAGAGACCCAGTACTTC. Translating it yields CASSLSLLQETQYF.

The rearrangement uses TRBV19 and TRBJ2-7; 7 nucleotides agree with TRBD1. Trimming took 3 bases from V and 0 from J; bases not matched to a gene: 5. The CDR3 is 15 amino acids. Per germline, CDR1 LNHDA and CDR2 SQIVND (reference sequence). The CDR3 reads CASSITGASSYEQYF. The CDR3 DNA is TGTGCCAGTAGTATCACAGGGGCCAGCTCCTACGAGCAGTACTTC.